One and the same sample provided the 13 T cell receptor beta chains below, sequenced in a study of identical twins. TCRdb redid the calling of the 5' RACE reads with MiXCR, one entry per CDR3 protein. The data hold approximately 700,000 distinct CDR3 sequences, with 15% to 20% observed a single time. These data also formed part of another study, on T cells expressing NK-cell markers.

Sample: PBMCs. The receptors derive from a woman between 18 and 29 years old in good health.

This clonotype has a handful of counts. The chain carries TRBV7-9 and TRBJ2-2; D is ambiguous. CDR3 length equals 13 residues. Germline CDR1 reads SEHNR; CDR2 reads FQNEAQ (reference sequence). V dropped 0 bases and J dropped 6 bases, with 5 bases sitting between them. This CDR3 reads CASSLASPGELFF. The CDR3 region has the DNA TGTGCCAGCAGCTTAGCATCCCCCGGGGAGCTGTTTTTT.

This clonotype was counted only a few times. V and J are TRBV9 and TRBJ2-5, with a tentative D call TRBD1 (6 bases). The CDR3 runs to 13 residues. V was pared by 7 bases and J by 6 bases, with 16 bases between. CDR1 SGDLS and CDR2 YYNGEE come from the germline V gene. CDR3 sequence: CASGGHREKTQYF. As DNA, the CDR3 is TGTGCCAGCGGGGGCCACCGAGAGAAGACCCAGTACTTC.

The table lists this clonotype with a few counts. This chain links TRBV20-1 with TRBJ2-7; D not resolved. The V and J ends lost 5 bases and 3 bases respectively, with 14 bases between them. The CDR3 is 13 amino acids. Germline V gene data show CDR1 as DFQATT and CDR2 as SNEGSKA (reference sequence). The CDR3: CSARWAGGYEQYF. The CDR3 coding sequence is TGCAGTGCTCGGTGGGCTGGCGGCTACGAGCAGTACTTC.

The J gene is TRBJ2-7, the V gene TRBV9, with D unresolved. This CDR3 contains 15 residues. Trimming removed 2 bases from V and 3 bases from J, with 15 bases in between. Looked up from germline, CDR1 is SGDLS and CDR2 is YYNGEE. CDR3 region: CASSVGQVPFYEQYF. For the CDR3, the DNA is TGTGCCAGCAGCGTTGGCCAGGTACCCTTCTACGAGCAGTACTTC.

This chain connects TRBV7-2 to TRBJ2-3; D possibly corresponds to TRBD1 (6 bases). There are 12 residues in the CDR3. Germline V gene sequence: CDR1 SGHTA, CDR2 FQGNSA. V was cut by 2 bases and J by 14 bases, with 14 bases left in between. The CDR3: CASSLRDNRMYF. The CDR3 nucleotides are TGTGCCAGCAGCTTACGGGACAACCGAATGTATTTT.

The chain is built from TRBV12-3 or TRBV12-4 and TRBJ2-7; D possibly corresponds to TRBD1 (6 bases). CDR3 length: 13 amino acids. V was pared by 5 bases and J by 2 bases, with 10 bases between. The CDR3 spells CASSNRVPYEQYF. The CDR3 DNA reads TGTGCCAGCAGTAACAGGGTCCCCTACGAGCAGTACTTC.

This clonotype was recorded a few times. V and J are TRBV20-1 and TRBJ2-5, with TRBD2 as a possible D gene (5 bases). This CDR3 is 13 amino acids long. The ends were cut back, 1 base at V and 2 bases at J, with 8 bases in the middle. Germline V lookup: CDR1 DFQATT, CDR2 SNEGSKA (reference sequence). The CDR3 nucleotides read TGCAGTGCTAGAGCCAGACTACAAGAGACCCAGTACTTC. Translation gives CSARARLQETQYF.

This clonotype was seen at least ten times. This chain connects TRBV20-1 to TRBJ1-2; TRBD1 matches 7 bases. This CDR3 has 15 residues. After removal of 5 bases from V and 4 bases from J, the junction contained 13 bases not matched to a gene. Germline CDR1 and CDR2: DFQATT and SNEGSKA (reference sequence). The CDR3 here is CSAPDRDRSSYGYTF. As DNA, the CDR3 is TGCAGTGCTCCCGACCGGGACAGAAGTTCCTATGGCTACACCTTC.

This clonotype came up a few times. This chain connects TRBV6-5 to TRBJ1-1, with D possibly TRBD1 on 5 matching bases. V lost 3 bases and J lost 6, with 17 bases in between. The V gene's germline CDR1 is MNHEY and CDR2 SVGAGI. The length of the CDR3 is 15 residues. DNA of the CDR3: TGTGCCAGCAGTTATTGGTCGGGGGGGTCCTCTGAAGCTTTCTTT. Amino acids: CASSYWSGGSSEAFF.

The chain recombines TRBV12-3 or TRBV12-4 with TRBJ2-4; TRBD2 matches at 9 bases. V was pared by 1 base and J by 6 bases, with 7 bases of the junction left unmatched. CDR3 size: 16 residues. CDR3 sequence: CASSLVAGGPGNIQYF. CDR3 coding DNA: TGTGCCAGCAGTTTAGTGGCGGGGGGGCCCGGAAACATTCAGTACTTC.

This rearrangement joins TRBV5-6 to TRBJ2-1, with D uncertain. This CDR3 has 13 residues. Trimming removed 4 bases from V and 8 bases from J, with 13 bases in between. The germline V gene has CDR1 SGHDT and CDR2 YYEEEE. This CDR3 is CASSTGPHYEQFF. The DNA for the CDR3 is TGTGCCAGCAGCACCGGGCCCCACTATGAGCAGTTCTTC.

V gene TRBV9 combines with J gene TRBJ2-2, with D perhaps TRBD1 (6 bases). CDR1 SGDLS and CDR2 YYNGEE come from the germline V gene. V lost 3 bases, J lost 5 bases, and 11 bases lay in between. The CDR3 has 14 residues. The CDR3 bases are TGTGCCAGCAGCGCGTCACAGGGAACCGGGGAGCTGTTTTTT. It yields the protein CASSASQGTGELFF.

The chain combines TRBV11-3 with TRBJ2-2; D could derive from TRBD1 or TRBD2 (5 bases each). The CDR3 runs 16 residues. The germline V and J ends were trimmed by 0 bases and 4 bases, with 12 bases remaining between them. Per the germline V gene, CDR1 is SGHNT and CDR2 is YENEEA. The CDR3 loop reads CASSLDAGTITGELFF. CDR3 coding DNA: TGTGCCAGCAGCTTAGACGCAGGGACGATCACCGGGGAGCTGTTTTTT.